The rows below give T cell receptor beta chains drawn from one sample of a study of T cells in tuberculosis. Measured with immunoSEQ multiplex PCR; TCRdb has only the in-frame clones, and not every one. The data contain about 5,500 clones, approximately 98% of them seen just once; the ten biggest clones take up approximately 10%. Sequencing used PBMCs, obtained at tuberculosis diagnosis. Receptors were obtained from an adult with tuberculosis. Both conserved end residues are part of each CDR3. The D gene is left open where the match is weak. The listing skips clone size in some rows; elsewhere it reads once, few, many or a size class.

.	.	TRBJ1-2	TRBV13	TGTGCCAGCAGCTTAAGCGGGAATCATAACTATGGCTACACCTTC	CASSLSGNHNYGYTF
TRBD1	.	TRBJ1-1	TRBV6-1	TGTGCCAGCAGGACAGGGGGGTCTGAAGCTTTCTTT	CASRTGGSEAFF
TRBD1	.	TRBJ1-1	TRBV9	TGTGCCAGCAGCGTGGGACAGTTCACTGAAGCTTTCTTT	CASSVGQFTEAFF
.	once	TRBJ2-1	TRBV30	TGTGCCTGGAGTCTTTCCAATGAGCAGTTCTTC	CAWSLSNEQFF
TRBD1	.	TRBJ1-5	TRBV19	TGTGCCAGTAACCAAGGGGGCAGGGGCAATCAGCCCCAGCATTTT	CASNQGGRGNQPQHF
.	.	TRBJ2-1	TRBV7-3	TGTGCCAGCAGCTTGGGGAGATCCGAGCAGTTCTTC	CASSLGRSEQFF
TRBD1	.	TRBJ1-2	TRBV6-6	TGTGCCAGCAGTTACGGCAGGGGGCTGCATGGCTACACCTTC	CASSYGRGLHGYTF
.	.	TRBJ2-6	TRBV29-1	TGCAGCGTTGGGGCAGCCAGTTTAGCTGGGGCCAACGTCCTGACTTTC	CSVGAASLAGANVLTF
TRBD2	.	TRBJ2-1	TRBV9	TGTGCCAGCAGCGCATCCTATAAGATGACTAGCGGGGGGTTCAGCTCCTACAATGAGCAGTTCTTC	CASSASYKMTSGGFSSYNEQFF
TRBD1	.	TRBJ2-5	TRBV6-1	TGTGCCAGCAACTCGGGACAGGGGATGGGGGAGACCCAGTACTTC	CASNSGQGMGETQYF
.	.	TRBJ1-2	TRBV4-1	TGCGCCAGCAGCCCACCCGAACAGGGTGACTATGGCTACACCTTC	CASSPPEQGDYGYTF
TRBD2	.	TRBJ2-7	TRBV9	TGTGCCAGCAGCGTAGGGACTAGCGACCGAGGGAGGTCCTACGAGCAGTACTTC	CASSVGTSDRGRSYEQYF
.	.	TRBJ2-1	TRBV4-2	TGTGCCAGCAGCCAAGAGGTGGGGCGAGAGCAGTTCTTC	CASSQEVGREQFF
TRBD1	.	TRBJ2-5	TRBV9	TGTGCCAGCAGCCCGGGGACAGCCCTCGGGGAGACCCAGTACTTC	CASSPGTALGETQYF
TRBD1	once	TRBJ1-1	TRBV6-5	TGTGCCAGCAGTTTTCGGACAGGGGGTAGTACTGAAGCTTTCTTT	CASSFRTGGSTEAFF
.	.	TRBJ1-2	TRBV2	TGTGCCAGCAGTGAACGCTCGGCGGGTGGCTACACCTTC	CASSERSAGGYTF
.	.	TRBJ2-2	TRBV30	TGTGCCTGGAGTTCCACCGGGTCTAGGAACACCGGGGAGCTGTTTTTT	CAWSSTGSRNTGELFF
TRBD1	.	TRBJ2-5	TRBV2	TGTGCCAGCAGCTCCCAGGGGGATTTCGAGGAGACCCAGTACTTC	CASSSQGDFEETQYF
.	once	TRBJ2-7	TRBV10-1	TGCGCCAGCAGTGAGAATTCGTACGAGCAGTACTTC	CASSENSYEQYF
TRBD1	.	TRBJ1-2	TRBV11-2	TGTGCCAGCAGCCAGGACAGGGGAGCTAACTATGGCTACACCTTC	CASSQDRGANYGYTF
.	once	TRBJ1-5	TRBV4-1	TGCGCCAGCAGCCCACGGGTGGTTAGCAATCAGCCCCAGCATTTT	CASSPRVVSNQPQHF
.	.	TRBJ1-2	TRBV2	TGTGCCAGCAGTGAGGGGGCCCCGAGCGCCTATGGCTACACCTTC	CASSEGAPSAYGYTF
TRBD2	.	TRBJ2-3	TRBV7-3	TGTGCCAGCAGCCCTAGCGGGGGCACAGATACGCAGTATTTT	CASSPSGGTDTQYF
.	.	TRBJ2-6	TRBV2	TGTGCCAGCTCCCTCTCTGGGGCCAACGTCCTGACTTTC	CASSLSGANVLTF
.	.	TRBJ1-2	TRBV19	TGTGCCAGTAGTATGGGAGAGGGTGGGAAGGCCTATGGCTACACCTTC	CASSMGEGGKAYGYTF
TRBD1	.	TRBJ2-3	TRBV5-1	TGCGCCAGCAGCTTGTCGAGGGGGCTCAGCACAGATACGCAGTATTTT	CASSLSRGLSTDTQYF
.	.	TRBJ2-7	TRBV5-1	TGCGCCAGCAGCCTACGGAGCCACTACGAGCAGTACTTC	CASSLRSHYEQYF
.	once	TRBJ1-3	TRBV19	TGTGCCAGTAGTACCGCATCGAGCTCTGGAAACACCATATATTTT	CASSTASSSGNTIYF
.	.	TRBJ1-4	TRBV5-6	TGTGCCAGCAGCTCGAGGACAGTTTGGGAAAAACTGTTTTTT	CASSSRTVWEKLFF
.	.	TRBJ1-2	TRBV5-3	TGTGCCAGAAGCTTCGAACCTACATCGGAGGGCGGCTACACCTTC	CARSFEPTSEGGYTF
TRBD2	.	TRBJ2-3	TRBV7-2	TGTGCCAGCAGCCTCCCGGGGGGTACGCAGTATTTT	CASSLPGGTQYF
.	.	TRBJ1-2	TRBV23-1	TGCGCCAGCAGTGAAACAGGTCTAACCCGCTATGGCTACACCTTC	CASSETGLTRYGYTF
TRBD2	.	TRBJ2-5	TRBV4-1	TGCGCCAGCAGCCTGCGACTAGCGGGGGGGCAGGGGACCCAGTACTTC	CASSLRLAGGQGTQYF
.	.	TRBJ2-7	TRBV2	TGTGCCAGCAGTCCGGAGGCCTACGAGCAGTACTTC	CASSPEAYEQYF
.	.	TRBJ2-4	TRBV7-9	TGTGCCAGCAGCTCCCCGGACAATAGTGGAAGCATTCAGTACTTC	CASSSPDNSGSIQYF
.	.	TRBJ1-2	TRBV27	TGTGCCAGCAGTTCGACAGGCTCTAACTATGGCTACACCTTC	CASSSTGSNYGYTF
TRBD2	.	TRBJ2-2	TRBV6-5	TGTGCCAGCAGTTACGGTCTAGCGGGGACCGGGGAGCTGTTTTTT	CASSYGLAGTGELFF
.	.	TRBJ2-1	TRBV9	TGTGCCAGCAGTAGGAGCGCTACCACTTATAATGAGCAGTTCTTC	CASSRSATTYNEQFF
.	.	TRBJ2-1	TRBV7-6	TGTGCCAGCAGCAAACAGGGTTACAATGAGCAGTTCTTC	CASSKQGYNEQFF
.	.	TRBJ2-7	TRBV4-1	TGCGCCAGCAGCCAAGCCCCCGCGAGCTACGAGCAGTACTTC	CASSQAPASYEQYF
TRBD2	.	TRBJ2-7	TRBV7-9	TGTGCGGCGGCGGGAGAGTACGAGCAGTACTTC	CAAAGEYEQYF
TRBD1	.	TRBJ1-4	TRBV2	TGTGCCAGCAGGACCCCACAGGGGGCTGGAGAAAAACTGTTTTTT	CASRTPQGAGEKLFF
.	.	TRBJ1-2	TRBV19	TGTGCCAGTAGTAGTGTGCAGGGGTTGGCCAGTCGGGGCTACACCTTC	CASSSVQGLASRGYTF
TRBD1	.	TRBJ2-7	TRBV5-6	TGTGCCAGCAGCTTGGTGGACAGGGGCTACGAGCAGTACTTC	CASSLVDRGYEQYF
.	.	TRBJ1-6	TRBV11-2	TGTGCCAGCAGCTTAGGGAGCTCCTATAATTCACCCCTCCACTTT	CASSLGSSYNSPLHF